The 8 T cell receptor beta chains given below trace back to one sample, sequenced in a study of OX40 agonist ivuxolimab in advanced cancers. Produced via immunoSEQ multiplex PCR; TCRdb's table is partial and in-frame only. The repertoire holds nearly 65,000 clones, about 91% seen once, with approximately 3.9% in the top ten. The sample here was CD4+ or CD8+ T cells sorted from blood, taken in a trial of the OX40 agonist ivuxolimab. The source is an adult with an advanced solid tumor such as melanoma, head and neck, liver or kidney cancer.

The chain links TRBV4-2 to TRBJ2-6, with D unclear. Germline lookup yields CDR1 LGHNA and CDR2 YNFKEQ. Between the trimmed V and J ends, which lost 6 bases and 0 bases, there was a span of 12 bases. This CDR3 is built from 16 residues. The CDR3 DNA reads TGTGCCAGCAGTCCAGGACCCGACTCTGGGGCCAACGTCCTGACTTTC. This codes for CASSPGPDSGANVLTF.

V and J are TRBV6-5 and TRBJ2-7; TRBD2 matches at 12 bases. Germline loops: CDR1 MNHEY, CDR2 SVGAGI. CDR3 size: 13 residues. J was trimmed by 6 bases and V by 5 bases; bases with no gene match: 2. CDR3 in DNA: TGTGCCAGCAGTCTGGGACTAGCGGGCGAGCAGTACGTC. This sequence encodes CASSLGLAGEQYV.

V and J are TRBV6-6 and TRBJ1-2; the D gene is possibly TRBD1 (6 bases). V lost 2 bases, J lost 6 bases, and 10 bases lay in between. Germline V CDR1 and CDR2: MNHNY, SVGAGI (reference sequence). The CDR3 consists of 13 residues. The CDR3: CASSYEGVDGYTF. As DNA, the CDR3 is TGTGCCAGCAGTTACGAGGGGGTAGATGGCTACACCTTC.

This clone was observed a few times. The chain couples TRBV6-5 to TRBJ2-1; weak D call: TRBD2 (5 bases). V was pared by 2 bases and J by 4 bases, with 15 bases between. Germline values: CDR1 MNHEY, CDR2 SVGAGI. This CDR3 comprises 16 residues. This CDR3 reads CASSYEAGSGYNEQFF. The CDR3 DNA reads TGTGCCAGCAGTTACGAGGCAGGCAGCGGTTACAATGAGCAGTTCTTC.

The chain uses TRBV13 and TRBJ1-1, with 8 bases identical to TRBD1. CDR3 length equals 14 residues. The germline V gene encodes CDR1 PRHDT and CDR2 FYEKMQ (reference sequence). The trim removed 4 bases at V and 7 bases at J, leaving 8 bases unmatched. CDR3 amino acids: CASSSKDRGNEAFF. For the CDR3, the DNA is TGTGCCAGCAGCTCAAAAGACAGGGGAAATGAAGCTTTCTTT.

The chain joins TRBV19 to TRBJ2-1; 8 bases align to TRBD2. This CDR3 region has 14 residues. The V segment lost 5 bases and the J segment 5 bases; nucleotides outside the gene matches: 5. The germline V gene has CDR1 LNHDA and CDR2 SQIVND (reference sequence). The CDR3: CASSWRGGNNEQFF. CDR3 bases: TGTGCCAGTAGTTGGCGCGGGGGGAACAATGAGCAGTTCTTC. Looking up the rest from reference TRBV19 and TRBJ2-1 gives the full variable domain: DGGITQSPKYLFRKEGQNVTLSCEQNLNHDAMYWYRQDPGQGLRLIYYSQIVNDFQKGDIAEGYSVSREKKESFPLTVTSAQKNPTAFYLCASSWRGGNNEQFFGPGTRLTVL.

V usage is TRBV9 and J usage is TRBJ2-3; D not resolved. Germline assignment: CDR1 SGDLS and CDR2 YYNGEE. This CDR3 has 16 residues. Trimming took 0 bases from V and 0 from J, leaving 11 bases between them. The chain's CDR3 is CASSVVSVTSTDTQYF. CDR3 nucleotide sequence: TGTGCCAGCAGCGTAGTTTCCGTTACTAGCACAGATACGCAGTATTTT.

This clone was found a few times. The chain carries TRBV7-2 and TRBJ1-2; D is possibly TRBD1 (6 bases). The CDR3 is 16 amino acids. V lost 7 bases and J lost 1, with 19 bases in between. Germline CDR1 is SGHTA and CDR2 is FQGNSA. CDR3 bases: TGTGCCAGCACTCTACTCTTGGGACAAGATAACTATGGCTACACCTTC. The encoded protein is CASTLLLGQDNYGYTF. The variable domain in full, with the rest retrieved from reference TRBV7-2 and TRBJ1-2, is GAGVSQSPSNKVTEKGKDVELRCDPISGHTALYWYRQSLGQGLEFLIYFQGNSAPDKSGLPSDRFSAERTGGSVSTLTIQRTQQEDSAVYLCASTLLLGQDNYGYTFGSGTRLTVV.